This entry concerns a single TCR beta chain. The junction departs from the called germline gene at one end, perhaps through a read error. Without any cell sorting, roughly 20-33 mg of bulk tissue yielded co-extracted RNA and DNA. Germline V gene lookup returns CDR1 MNHNY and CDR2 SVGAGI (reference sequence). The CDR3 is made up of 17 amino acids. This sample stems from a study of tumor-infiltrating lymphocytes in primary liver carcinoma. Researchers generated TCR beta cDNA from about 530 ng of total RNA, relying on a constant-region primer. Sequencing libraries for TCR beta derived from three nested multiplex PCR rounds that used slightly modified ARM-PCR. TRBV1-TRBV30 forward primers and a C-beta reverse primer were used in the first two PCR rounds, which each ran for about 11 cycles. TCRdb recomputed calls from the multiplex PCR reads with MiXCR, one row per CDR3 protein. The table has 30,000 to 40,000 distinct CDR3 sequences, just under 75% seen once; the top ten hold 15% to 20%.

The rearrangement links TRBV6-6 to TRBJ1-6, with 8 bases aligning to TRBD1. This sequence was found in a middle-aged man with primary liver carcinoma and hepatitis B virus infection. Sequencing was carried out using liver tumor tissue from sampling region 4. Stated subset: tumor region T4, right-lateral pole. The DNA of the CDR3 is TGTGCCAGCAGGATCGGGACAGGCGCCCGGGGGAATTCACCCCTTCACTTT. Its translation: CASRIGTGARGNSPLHF.